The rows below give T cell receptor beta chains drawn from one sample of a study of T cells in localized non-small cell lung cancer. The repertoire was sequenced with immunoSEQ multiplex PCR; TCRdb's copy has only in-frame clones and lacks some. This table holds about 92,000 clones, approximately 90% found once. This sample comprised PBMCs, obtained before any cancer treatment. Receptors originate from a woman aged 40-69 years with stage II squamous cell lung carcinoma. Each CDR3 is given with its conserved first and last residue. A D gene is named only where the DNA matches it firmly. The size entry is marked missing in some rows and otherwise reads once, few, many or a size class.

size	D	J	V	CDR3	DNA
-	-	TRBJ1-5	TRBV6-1	CASSEAGGSNQPQHF	TGTGCCAGCAGTGAAGCGGGGGGGAGCAATCAGCCCCAGCATTTT
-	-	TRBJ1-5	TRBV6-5	CASSLRGGNQPQHF	TGTGCCAGCAGCCTTAGGGGGGGCAATCAGCCCCAGCATTTT
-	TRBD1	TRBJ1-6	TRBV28	CASSSGQEYSPLHF	TGTGCCAGCAGTTCCGGACAGGAATATTCACCCCTCCACTTT
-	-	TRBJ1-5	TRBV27	CASSLGYSNQPQHF	TGTGCCAGCAGTTTGGGATATAGCAATCAGCCCCAGCATTTT
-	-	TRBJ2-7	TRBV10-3	CAIRGISGASEQYF	TGTGCCATCAGGGGCATCAGTGGGGCTAGCGAGCAGTACTTC
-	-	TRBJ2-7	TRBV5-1	CASTPGTTYEQYF	TGCGCCAGCACCCCGGGCACCACCTACGAGCAGTACTTC
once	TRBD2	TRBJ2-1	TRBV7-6	CASSLGGSGTYNEQFF	TGTGCCAGCAGCCTGGGAGGTAGCGGGACATACAATGAGCAGTTCTTC
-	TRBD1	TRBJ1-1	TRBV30	CAWTTGTGSEAFF	TGTGCCTGGACCACCGGGACAGGGTCTGAAGCTTTCTTT
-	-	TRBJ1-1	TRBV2	CASMVKNTEAFF	TGTGCCAGCATGGTAAAAAACACTGAAGCTTTCTTT
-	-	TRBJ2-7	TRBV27	CASSFGSTSYEQYF	TGTGCCAGCAGTTTTGGTTCCACGTCCTACGAGCAGTACTTC
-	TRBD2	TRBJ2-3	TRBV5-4	CASSHRRTSGSTDTQYF	TGTGCCAGCAGCCACCGCCGGACTAGCGGCAGTACAGATACGCAGTATTTT
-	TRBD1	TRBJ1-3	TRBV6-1	CASSGMTGPYTIYF	TGTGCCAGCAGTGGTATGACAGGGCCGTACACCATATATTTT
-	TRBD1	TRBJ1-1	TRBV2	CATRTGGLGEAFF	TGTGCCACCCGGACAGGGGGCCTTGGGGAAGCTTTCTTT
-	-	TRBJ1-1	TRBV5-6	CASSAPVLNTEAFF	TGTGCCAGCAGCGCTCCAGTGCTTAACACTGAAGCTTTCTTT
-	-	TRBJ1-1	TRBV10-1	CASSEYGVNTEAFF	TGCGCCAGCAGTGAGTATGGGGTGAACACTGAAGCTTTCTTT
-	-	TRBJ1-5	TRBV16	CASSRGGTSLLLDQPQHF	TGTGCCAGCAGCCGGGGAGGGACAAGCCTATTATTAGACCAGCCCCAGCATTTT
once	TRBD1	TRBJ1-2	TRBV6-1	CASSLGTEGGYTF	TGTGCCAGCAGCCTCGGGACAGAGGGTGGCTACACCTTC
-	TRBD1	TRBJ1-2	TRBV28	CASNSGGYYGYTF	TGTGCCAGCAATTCAGGGGGCTACTATGGCTACACCTTC
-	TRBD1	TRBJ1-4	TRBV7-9	CASSSTGGNEKLFF	TGTGCCAGCAGCTCAACAGGGGGAAATGAAAAACTGTTTTTT
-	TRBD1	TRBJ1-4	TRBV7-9	CASSARRGGRNEKLFF	TGTGCCAGCAGCGCCCGGAGAGGGGGCCGGAATGAAAAACTGTTTTTT
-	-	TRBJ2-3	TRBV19	CASSLTWNTDTQYF	TGTGCCAGTAGTCTGACCTGGAACACAGATACGCAGTATTTT
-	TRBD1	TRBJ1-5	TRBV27	CASSLGTGSQPQHF	TGTGCCAGCAGTCTCGGGACAGGCTCTCAGCCCCAGCATTTT
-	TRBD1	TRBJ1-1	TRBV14	CASSLLGTAEAFF	TGTGCCAGCAGCCTTCTTGGGACAGCTGAAGCTTTCTTT
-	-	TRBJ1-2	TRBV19	CASSSRDIYGYTF	TGTGCCAGTAGTTCCCGAGACATCTATGGCTACACCTTC
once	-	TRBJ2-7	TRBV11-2	CASRKLGSDSYEQYF	TGTGCCAGCAGGAAATTGGGATCGGATTCCTACGAGCAGTACTTC
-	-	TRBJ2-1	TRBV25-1	CASSVGTNYNEQFF	TGTGCCAGCAGTGTCGGGACAAACTACAATGAGCAGTTCTTC
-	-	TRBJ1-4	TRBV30	CAWSVISGRLEKLFF	TGTGCCTGGAGTGTAATTTCAGGGAGACTCGAAAAACTGTTTTTT
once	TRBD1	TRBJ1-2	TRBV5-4	CASSGLTGNYGYTF	TGTGCCAGCAGCGGGCTGACAGGGAACTATGGCTACACCTTC
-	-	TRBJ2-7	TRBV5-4	CASSFLDGGYEQYF	TGTGCCAGCAGCTTCCTAGACGGGGGATACGAGCAGTACTTC
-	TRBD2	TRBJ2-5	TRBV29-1	CSVEVGLAGGETQYF	TGCAGCGTTGAAGTGGGACTAGCGGGAGGAGAGACCCAGTACTTC
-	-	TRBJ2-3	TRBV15	CATSRWAADTQYF	TGTGCCACCAGCAGATGGGCGGCGGATACGCAGTATTTT
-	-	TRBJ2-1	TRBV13	CASSDTSYNEQFF	TGTGCCAGCAGCGACACCTCCTACAATGAGCAGTTCTTC
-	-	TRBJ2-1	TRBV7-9	CASSLSEESYNEQFF	TGTGCCAGCAGCTTATCAGAGGAGTCCTACAATGAGCAGTTCTTC
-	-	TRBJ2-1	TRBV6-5	CASSRVQGYGNEQFF	TGTGCCAGCAGCCGCGTCCAGGGCTACGGCAATGAGCAGTTCTTC
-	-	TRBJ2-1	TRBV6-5	CASSYSGLLLGNEQFF	TGTGCCAGCAGTTACTCCGGGCTCCTTCTGGGAAATGAGCAGTTCTTC
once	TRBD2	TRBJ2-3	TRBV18	CASSPAGTSTDTQYF	TGTGCCAGCTCACCTGCCGGGACTAGCACGGATACGCAGTATTTT
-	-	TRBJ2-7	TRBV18	CASSHTGGLPYEQYF	TGTGCCAGCTCCCACACAGGCGGTCTACCCTACGAGCAGTACTTC
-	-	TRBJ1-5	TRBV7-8	CASSPAVLNQPQHF	TGTGCCAGCAGCCCCGCGGTCTTGAATCAGCCCCAGCATTTT
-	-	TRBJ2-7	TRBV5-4	CASSLRGAREQYF	TGTGCCAGCAGCTTGAGGGGGGCAAGAGAGCAGTACTTC
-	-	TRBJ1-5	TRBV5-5	CASSLVPVGDQPQHF	TGTGCCAGCAGCTTGGTGCCGGTGGGGGATCAGCCCCAGCATTTT
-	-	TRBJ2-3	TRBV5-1	CASSLGGSTDTQYF	TGCGCCAGCAGCTTGGGGGGAAGCACAGATACGCAGTATTTT
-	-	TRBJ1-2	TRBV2	CASRGGPPLDYGYTF	TGTGCCAGCCGTGGCGGGCCACCTTTGGACTATGGCTACACCTTC
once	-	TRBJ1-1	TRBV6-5	CATGRGGGEAFF	TGTGCCACGGGGCGGGGAGGGGGTGAAGCTTTCTTT
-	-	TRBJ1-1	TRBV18	CASSPLEAGDNTEAFF	TGTGCCAGCTCACCACTGGAGGCCGGGGATAACACTGAAGCTTTCTTT
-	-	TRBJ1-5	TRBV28	CASNSGSRNQPQHF	TGTGCCAGCAATTCAGGCAGCCGCAATCAGCCCCAGCATTTT
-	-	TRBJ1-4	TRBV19	CASEREGKLFF	TGTGCCAGTGAACGGGAAGGAAAACTGTTTTTT
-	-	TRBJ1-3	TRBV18	CASSSGTRSGNTIYF	TGTGCCAGCTCTTCAGGGACGCGCTCCGGAAACACCATATATTTT
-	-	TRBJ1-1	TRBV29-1	CSVVWGRGAFF	TGCAGCGTTGTTTGGGGCAGGGGTGCTTTCTTT
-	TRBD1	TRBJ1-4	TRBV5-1	CASSPGGQGHNEKLFF	TGCGCCAGCAGCCCGGGGGGACAGGGACACAATGAAAAACTGTTTTTT
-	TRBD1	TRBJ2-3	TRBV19	CASSRTGTATDTQYF	TGTGCCAGTAGCCGAACCGGGACAGCCACAGATACGCAGTATTTT
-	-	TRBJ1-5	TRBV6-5	CASREGTYSNQPQHF	TGTGCCAGCAGAGAGGGCACCTATAGCAATCAGCCCCAGCATTTT
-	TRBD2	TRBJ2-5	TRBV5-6	CASAGWAGGETQYF	TGTGCCAGCGCGGGCTGGGCGGGGGGAGAGACCCAGTACTTC
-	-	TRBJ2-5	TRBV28	CASSLLGSGEGETQYF	TGTGCCAGCAGTTTATTGGGATCCGGCGAGGGAGAGACCCAGTACTTC